These 22 T cell receptor beta chains came from one sample sequenced in a study of T-cell reconstitution after alpha-beta-depleted transplantation in children. Preparation of the TCRbeta library used unique molecular identifiers. Via MiXCR, TCRdb re-called the PCR reads, giving one row per CDR3 protein. The data contain fewer than 1 million distinct CDR3 sequences, roughly 15% of them seen just once; the ten biggest clones take up approximately 5%. Sequenced here: PBMCs, mostly from graft donor cells, sampled 360 days after TCRalphabeta/CD19-depleted stem cell transplant. Receptors were obtained from a male patient between 5 and 17 years old who had a stem cell transplant for acute lymphoblastic leukemia, so the T cells may come from the graft donor.

The chain carries TRBV18 and TRBJ2-1, with no clear D. V was shortened by 4 bases and J by 2 bases, with 15 bases between the two germline ends. Germline lookup yields CDR1 KGHSH and CDR2 LQKENI. This CDR3 is 16 amino acids long. The CDR3 region is CASSLKGVPPYNEQFF. The DNA for the CDR3 is TGTGCCAGCTCACTAAAGGGCGTTCCCCCCTACAATGAGCAGTTCTTC.

This clonotype has only a few counts. V gene TRBV7-3 combines with J gene TRBJ1-1; D may be TRBD1 (6 bases). The CDR3 is made up of 16 amino acids. Between the trimmed V and J ends, which lost 1 base and 6 bases, there was a span of 18 bases. Germline V gene lookup returns CDR1 SGHTA and CDR2 FQGTGA. The CDR3 loop is CASSLRPPGQMPEAFF. As DNA, the CDR3 is TGTGCCAGCAGCTTAAGGCCCCCGGGACAAATGCCTGAAGCTTTCTTT. The whole variable domain, remainder taken from reference TRBV7-3 and TRBJ1-1, is GAGVSQTPSNKVTEKGKYVELRCDPISGHTALYWYRQSLGQGPEFLIYFQGTGAADDSGLPNDRFFAVRPEGSVSTLKIQRTERGDSAVYLCASSLRPPGQMPEAFFGQGTRLTVV.

V usage is TRBV29-1 and J usage is TRBJ2-2; D is unresolved. The CDR3 totals 12 residues. Germline CDR1 reads SQVTM; CDR2 reads ANQGSEA. V was trimmed by 4 bases and J by 4 bases, leaving 7 bases between them. The CDR3 sequence: CSVVLGTGELFF. The CDR3 DNA follows: TGCAGCGTTGTCTTAGGCACCGGGGAGCTGTTTTTT.

This clonotype appeared a single time. The chain combines TRBV5-6 with TRBJ2-2, with D possibly TRBD2 on 6 matching bases. The length of the CDR3 is 16 residues. Trimming cost V 1 base and J 7 bases, with 17 bases left between them. The germline V gene encodes CDR1 SGHDT and CDR2 YYEEEE. For the CDR3, the DNA is TGTGCCAGCAGCTTGTTAATGGAGGGCCGGGGCGGGGAGCTGTTTTTT. Protein product: CASSLLMEGRGGELFF.

This clonotype was found a few times. The chain has TRBV6-1 and TRBJ2-1, with D possibly TRBD2 on 6 matching bases. CDR1 is MNHNS and CDR2 is SASEGT in the germline V gene. This CDR3 is 14 amino acids long. The germline V and J ends were trimmed by 10 bases and 3 bases, with 16 bases remaining between them. CDR3 loop: CATSRDSYYNEQFF. The CDR3 bases are TGTGCCACCTCCCGGGACTCCTACTACAATGAGCAGTTCTTC.

This chain joins TRBV5-1 and TRBJ2-5; TRBD2 aligns across 15 bases. The CDR3 has 15 amino acids. Germline CDR1 and CDR2: SGHRS and YFSETQ. Losses at the gene ends were 4 bases for V and 5 bases for J; bases not matched to a gene: 3. The CDR3 sequence is CASSGLAGGHETQYF. Written as DNA, the CDR3 is TGCGCCAGCAGCGGACTAGCGGGAGGGCACGAGACCCAGTACTTC.

The CDR3 bases are TGCAGCGTTGCTTTCTCTCGGGGGGCGGGTGATGGCTACACCTTC. This codes for CSVAFSRGAGDGYTF. V gene TRBV29-1 combines with J gene TRBJ1-2, with TRBD1 as a possible D gene (6 bases). Germline V CDR1 and CDR2: SQVTM, ANQGSEA. The CDR3 length is 15 residues. V was cut by 4 bases and J by 6 bases, with 21 bases left in between.

The chain has TRBV6-5 and TRBJ1-4; no firm D call. Trimming took off 2 bases at V and 3 bases at J, with 4 bases between the two ends. The V gene's germline CDR1 is MNHEY and CDR2 SVGAGI. The CDR3 loop spans 13 amino acids. CDR3 sequence (DNA): TGTGCCAGCAGTTACGGAGCTAATGAAAAACTGTTTTTT. This sequence encodes CASSYGANEKLFF.

This clonotype was detected many times. The CDR3 DNA is TGTGCCAGCAGTCCGACAGCAACTAATGAAAAACTGTTTTTT. It encodes CASSPTATNEKLFF. This chain connects TRBV28 to TRBJ1-4; maybe TRBD1 (5 bases). The CDR3 is made up of 14 amino acids. From germline, CDR1 is MDHEN and CDR2 SYDVKM. V was trimmed by 5 bases and J by 0 bases, leaving 7 bases between them.

This clonotype came up a few times. V gene TRBV4-2 combines with J gene TRBJ2-7; 8 bases are a match to TRBD2. The CDR3 consists of 17 residues. J was trimmed by 0 bases and V by 1 base; bases with no gene match: 8. Looked up from germline, CDR1 is LGHNA and CDR2 is YNFKEQ. This CDR3 reads CASSQARAGAPSYEQYF. CDR3 nucleotide sequence: TGTGCCAGCAGCCAAGCGAGAGCGGGAGCGCCCTCCTACGAGCAGTACTTC.

This clonotype has only a few counts. The J gene is TRBJ1-2, the V gene TRBV25-1; D remains unclear. Germline loops: CDR1 MGHDK, CDR2 SYGVNS. Trimming cost V 1 base and J 2 bases, with 8 bases left between them. The CDR3 has 14 residues. In nucleotides, the CDR3 is TGTGCCAGCAGTGAATGGGCGGTCAACTATGGCTACACCTTC. Protein: CASSEWAVNYGYTF.

The rearrangement joins TRBV24-1 to TRBJ1-1, with TRBD1 matching over 7 bases. CDR1 is KGHDR and CDR2 is SFDVKD in the germline V gene. This CDR3 is 14 amino acids long. J lost 7 bases, V lost 2 bases, and 6 bases had no gene match. CDR3 coding DNA: TGTGCCACCAGTGATTGGGCCAGGGGGGATGAAGCTTTCTTT. This codes for CATSDWARGDEAFF.

This clonotype has just a few counts. The J gene is TRBJ2-5, the V gene TRBV29-1; a weak D match, TRBD2 (5 bases). The germline gives CDR1 SQVTM, CDR2 ANQGSEA. V lost 7 bases, J lost 4 bases, and 13 bases lay in between. The CDR3 is made up of 12 amino acids. DNA for the CDR3: TGCAGCGCTCCTCGGGGTGGAGAGACCCAGTACTTC. This codes for CSAPRGGETQYF.

This clonotype was found a few times. The V gene is TRBV20-1, the J gene TRBJ2-2; D gene ambiguous. This CDR3 has 13 amino acids. Looked up from germline, CDR1 is DFQATT and CDR2 is SNEGSKA (reference sequence). The V gene lost 3 bases and the J gene lost 4 bases, with 9 bases spanning the gap. CDR3 loop: CSARFTSTGELFF. The CDR3 bases are TGCAGTGCTAGGTTTACTTCCACCGGGGAGCTGTTTTTT.

This clonotype showed up just a few times. This rearrangement joins TRBV19 to TRBJ2-1, with a possible D match to TRBD2 (5 bases). V was cut by 4 bases and J by 0 bases, with 13 bases left in between. This CDR3 region has 16 residues. Per germline, CDR1 LNHDA and CDR2 SQIVND (reference sequence). In DNA, the CDR3 is TGTGCCAGTAGTAACATTGGACTGAGCTCCTACAATGAGCAGTTCTTC. Translating it yields CASSNIGLSSYNEQFF.

This clonotype was counted between two and nine times. The J gene is TRBJ2-2, the V gene TRBV5-1; 9 bases agree with TRBD1. The V gene's germline CDR1 is SGHRS and CDR2 YFSETQ. V shed 5 bases and J 6 bases; nucleotides not matched to a gene: 11. The CDR3 length is 16 residues. This CDR3 is CASRATGGASAGELFF. DNA of the CDR3: TGCGCCAGCAGGGCAACAGGGGGCGCGTCGGCCGGGGAGCTGTTTTTT.

This chain joins TRBV2 and TRBJ2-1; 7 positions agree with TRBD2. J was trimmed by 4 bases and V by 2 bases; bases with no gene match: 8. Germline CDR1 reads SNHLY; CDR2 reads FYNNEI. The CDR3 extends over 16 amino acids. In DNA, the CDR3 is TGTGCCAGCAGTGAATCACCGGGACTAAGGTACAATGAGCAGTTCTTC. It is translated as CASSESPGLRYNEQFF.

The chain recombines TRBV29-1 with TRBJ2-7, with a tentative D call TRBD2 (6 bases). The CDR3 length is 15 residues. Per the germline V gene, CDR1 is SQVTM and CDR2 is ANQGSEA. Trimming left V 0 bases short and J 2 bases short, with 14 bases between. This chain's CDR3 is CSVEDGGAFPYEQYF. In nucleotides, the CDR3 is TGCAGCGTTGAAGATGGAGGGGCGTTTCCCTACGAGCAGTACTTC.

V is TRBV28 and J is TRBJ1-2; D ambiguous. Germline V gene lookup returns CDR1 MDHEN and CDR2 SYDVKM. The CDR3 runs 14 residues. V was cut by 8 bases and J by 10 bases, with 23 bases left in between. In nucleotides, the CDR3 is TGTGCCAGCCCGGCCCCCGGGCCCGAGCGTGTCTACACCTTC. This codes for CASPAPGPERVYTF.

This clonotype was counted between two and nine times. This rearrangement joins TRBV12-3 or TRBV12-4 to TRBJ2-5; TRBD1 might be the D (5 bases). CDR3 length: 16 residues. The ends were cut back, 4 bases at V and 2 bases at J, with 17 bases in the middle. The chain's CDR3 is CASSYGVGQGQETQYF. The CDR3 DNA sequence: TGTGCCAGCAGTTACGGAGTCGGGCAGGGTCAAGAGACCCAGTACTTC.

This chain connects TRBV27 to TRBJ1-2; 8 positions agree with TRBD1. J lost 8 bases, V lost 6 bases, and 14 bases had no gene match. The CDR3 length is 15 residues. The germline V gene has CDR1 MNHEY and CDR2 SMNVEV (reference sequence). Here the CDR3 DNA reads TGTGCCAGCAGCCGGGACAGGCTAAGACCCAGGGGCTACACCTTC. Its translation: CASSRDRLRPRGYTF.

The V gene is TRBV6-1, the J gene TRBJ1-2; D gene ambiguous. The CDR3 runs 13 residues. CDR1 MNHNS and CDR2 SASEGT come from the germline V gene. V gave up 3 bases and J gave up 7 bases, with 12 bases separating them. The CDR3 DNA is TGTGCCAGCAGTGACACTCTGGTGGCTGGCTACACCTTC. This encodes CASSDTLVAGYTF.